This T cell receptor (beta chain) was recovered during a study of cytomegalovirus exposure and HLA in healthy donors. General observations from the study: Cytomegalovirus status, reportedly, was diagnosed with high specificity and sensitivity by the classifier.

Concerning this clone itself: Antigen specificity is unknown.

PCR was performed using 60 Vbeta and 13 Jbeta primers. Clones were read by immunoSEQ multiplex PCR, and TCRdb kept only the in-frame ones, dropping some. This repertoire shows approximately 110,000 clones, 70% found once; its top ten account for roughly 9%. Germline V gene lookup returns CDR1 SGDLS and CDR2 YYNGEE. The CDR3 runs to 16 residues. V was trimmed by 4 bases and J by 3 bases, leaving 19 bases between them. The receptor comes from a man aged 25 to 40 in good health and CMV-seropositive. Sequencing was performed on PBMCs. V is TRBV9 and J is TRBJ1-1; weak D call: TRBD1 (5 bases). CDR3 region: CASSPQLGQGDTEAFF. CDR3 sequence (DNA): TGTGCCAGCAGCCCCCAATTAGGGCAGGGCGACACTGAAGCTTTCTTT.